A single sample gave rise to the 5 T cell receptor beta chains below, sequenced in a study of blood T cells in healthy people across ages. For the second PCR, which ran for roughly 6 to 12 cycles, a sample-barcoded 5' primer and a J-beta primer mix were used. TCRdb fed the 5' RACE reads into MiXCR, producing one record per CDR3 protein. The sample shows hundreds of thousands of distinct CDR3 sequences, roughly a quarter of them seen only once. These data were also filed under a second study, of T cells of mothers and their children.

Sample: blood. All receptors come from a boy between 2 and 10 years old in good health.

In its sample, this clonotype was seen a few times. This chain links TRBV2 with TRBJ2-7; tentatively, D is TRBD1 or TRBD2 (6 bases each). The V end was cut by 0 bases, the J end by 2 bases, with 11 bases between. The CDR3 spans 15 residues. The germline V gene has CDR1 SNHLY and CDR2 FYNNEI. The DNA of the CDR3 is TGTGCCAGCAGTGAAGCGGGACGGGGGCCCTACGAGCAGTACTTC. This codes for CASSEAGRGPYEQYF.

This chain links TRBV5-6 with TRBJ2-1; 7 nucleotides line up with TRBD2. The CDR3 runs 16 residues. Germline CDR1 SGHDT, CDR2 YYEEEE. V was pared by 4 bases and J by 2 bases, with 9 bases of the junction left unmatched. The CDR3 loop reads CASSNGPSGAYNEQFF. CDR3 sequence (DNA): TGTGCCAGCAGCAACGGCCCTAGCGGCGCCTACAATGAGCAGTTCTTC. Combining the CDR3 with reference TRBV5-6 and TRBJ2-1 gives the whole variable domain DAGVTQSPTHLIKTRGQQVTLRCSPKSGHDTVSWYQQALGQGPQFIFQYYEEEERQRGNFPDRFSGHQFPNYSSELNVNALLLGDSALYLCASSNGPSGAYNEQFFGPGTRLTVL.

This sequence joins TRBV11-2 and TRBJ2-5; the D gene is possibly TRBD2 (6 bases). CDR1 and CDR2 from the germline V gene are SGHAT and FQNNGV. The V end was cut by 4 bases, the J end by 3 bases, with 18 bases between. The CDR3 loop spans 16 amino acids. This CDR3 is CASSSPQLTSKETQYF. CDR3 DNA: TGTGCCAGCAGCTCACCCCAATTGACTAGTAAAGAGACCCAGTACTTC. Variable domain in full (rest from reference TRBV11-2 and TRBJ2-5): EAGVAQSPRYKIIEKRQSVAFWCNPISGHATLYWYQQILGQGPKLLIQFQNNGVVDDSQLPKDRFSAERLKGVDSTLKIQPAKLEDSAVYLCASSSPQLTSKETQYFGPGTRLLVL.

The rearrangement uses TRBV2 and TRBJ2-7, with 8 positions matching TRBD1. Per germline, CDR1 SNHLY and CDR2 FYNNEI. The CDR3 length is 16 residues. V lost 8 bases to trimming and J lost 4 bases; unmatched junction nucleotides: 16. CDR3 DNA sequence: TGTGCCAGCCTCATACCGACAGGGGCCGGGGGTTACGAGCAGTACTTC. Its protein product is CASLIPTGAGGYEQYF.

This clonotype was counted only a few times. The junction and the germline gene differ at one end; a read error may be behind it. The chain combines TRBV7-9 with TRBJ2-5, with 7 bases that match TRBD1. The germline gives CDR1 SEHNR, CDR2 FQNEAQ (reference sequence). The CDR3 spans 14 residues. CDR3 nucleotides: TGTGCCGGCAGCGTTACAGGGGCCCAAGAGACCCAGTACTTC. It translates to CAGSVTGAQETQYF.